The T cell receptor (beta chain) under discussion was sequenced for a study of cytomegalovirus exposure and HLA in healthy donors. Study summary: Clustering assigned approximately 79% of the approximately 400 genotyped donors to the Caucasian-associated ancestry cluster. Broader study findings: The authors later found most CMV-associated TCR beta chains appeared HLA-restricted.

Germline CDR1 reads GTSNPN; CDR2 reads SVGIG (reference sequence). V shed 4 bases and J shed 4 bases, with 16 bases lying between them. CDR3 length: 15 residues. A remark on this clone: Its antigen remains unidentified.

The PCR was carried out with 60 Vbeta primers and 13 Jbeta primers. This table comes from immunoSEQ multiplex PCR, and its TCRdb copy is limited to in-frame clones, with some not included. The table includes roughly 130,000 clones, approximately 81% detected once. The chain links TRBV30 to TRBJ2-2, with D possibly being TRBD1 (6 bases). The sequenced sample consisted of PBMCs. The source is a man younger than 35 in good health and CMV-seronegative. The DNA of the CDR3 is TGTGCCTGGAAACTACCGGGACAACGCACCGGGGAGCTGTTTTTT. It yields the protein CAWKLPGQRTGELFF.